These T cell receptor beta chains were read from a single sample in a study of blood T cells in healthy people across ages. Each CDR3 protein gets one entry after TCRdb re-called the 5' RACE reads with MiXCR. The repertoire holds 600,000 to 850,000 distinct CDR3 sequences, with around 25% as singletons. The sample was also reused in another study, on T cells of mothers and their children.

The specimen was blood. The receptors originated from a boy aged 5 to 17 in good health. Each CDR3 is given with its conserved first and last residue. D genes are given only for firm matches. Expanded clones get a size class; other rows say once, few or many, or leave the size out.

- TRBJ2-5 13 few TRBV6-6 CASSYRVGETQYF TGTGCCAGCAGTTATCGCGTCGGAGAGACCCAGTACTTC
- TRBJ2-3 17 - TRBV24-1 CATSDRLAGQATDTQYF TGTGCCACCAGTGATCGATTAGCGGGACAGGCCACAGATACGCAGTATTTT
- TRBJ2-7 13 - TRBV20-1 CSARGSKDYEQYF TGCAGTGCTAGGGGTTCTAAGGACTACGAGCAGTACTTC
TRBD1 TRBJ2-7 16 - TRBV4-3 CASSQDPGGIAYEQYF TGCGCCAGCAGCCAAGATCCAGGGGGCATCGCCTACGAGCAGTACTTC
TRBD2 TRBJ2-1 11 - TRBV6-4 CASSDGTRQFF TGTGCCAGCAGTGACGGGACTAGACAGTTCTTC
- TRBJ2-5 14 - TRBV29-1 CSVDRSGSQETQYF TGCAGCGTTGATCGGTCGGGATCCCAAGAGACCCAGTACTTC
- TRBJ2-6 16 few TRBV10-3 CAISETATSGANVLTF TGTGCCATCAGTGAAACAGCTACTTCTGGGGCCAACGTCCTGACTTTC
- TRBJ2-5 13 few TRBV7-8 CASSLSPTREQYF TGTGCCAGCAGCTTATCCCCGACTAGGGAGCAGTACTTC
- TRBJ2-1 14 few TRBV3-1 CASSQDSQGGEQFF TGTGCCAGCAGCCAAGATAGCCAGGGCGGTGAGCAGTTCTTC
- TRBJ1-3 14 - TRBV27 CASSPGTTGNTIYF TGTGCCAGCAGTCCAGGGACAACTGGAAACACCATATATTTT
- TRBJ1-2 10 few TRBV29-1 CSVVGNGYTF TGCAGCGTTGTAGGGAATGGCTACACCTTC
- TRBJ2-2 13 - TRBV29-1 CSAVLSGTGELFF TGCAGCGCAGTACTGTCGGGGACCGGGGAGCTGTTTTTT
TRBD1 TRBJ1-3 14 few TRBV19 CASSEQGSGNTIYF TGTGCCAGTAGTGAACAGGGGTCGGGAAACACCATATATTTT
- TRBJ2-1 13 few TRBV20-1 CSASKATGNEQFF TGCAGTGCTAGCAAGGCAACGGGAAATGAGCAGTTCTTC
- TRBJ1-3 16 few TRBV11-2 CASSSSLGPFGNTIYF TGTGCCAGCAGCTCCTCCCTGGGGCCCTTTGGAAACACCATATATTTT
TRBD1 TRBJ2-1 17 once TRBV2 CASGEGPAGGSNNEQFF TGTGCCAGCGGTGAAGGCCCCGCAGGGGGCTCTAACAATGAGCAGTTCTTC
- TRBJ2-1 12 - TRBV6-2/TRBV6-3 CASSPLDPEQFF TGTGCCAGCAGTCCACTAGATCCTGAGCAGTTCTTC
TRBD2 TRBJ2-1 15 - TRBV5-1 CASSLASGSWYEQFF TGCGCCAGCAGCTTGGCTAGCGGGAGTTGGTATGAGCAGTTCTTC
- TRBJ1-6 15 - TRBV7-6 CASSLVVDKRSPLHF TGTGCCAGCAGCTTAGTGGTGGACAAAAGATCACCCCTCCACTTT
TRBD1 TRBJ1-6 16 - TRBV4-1 CASSQDSGQGFSPLHF TGCGCCAGCAGCCAAGACTCGGGACAGGGGTTTTCACCCCTCCACTTT
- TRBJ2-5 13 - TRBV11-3 CASSRGEEETQYF TGTGCCAGCAGCCGAGGGGAGGAAGAGACCCAGTACTTC
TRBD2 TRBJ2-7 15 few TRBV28 CASRTGGEAYYEQYF TGTGCCAGCAGAACTGGGGGGGAGGCATACTACGAGCAGTACTTC
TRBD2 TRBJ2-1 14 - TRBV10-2 CASSQRESYNEQFF TGCGCCAGCAGCCAGCGGGAGTCCTACAATGAGCAGTTCTTC
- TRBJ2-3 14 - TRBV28 CASSLILATDTQYF TGTGCCAGCAGTTTAATCCTAGCCACAGATACGCAGTATTTT
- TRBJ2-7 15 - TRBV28 CASSSIGGGSYEQYF TGTGCCAGCAGCTCCATAGGGGGGGGATCCTACGAGCAGTACTTC
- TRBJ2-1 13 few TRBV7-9 CSGAGGGYNEQFF TGTTCGGGGGCAGGGGGGGGCTACAATGAGCAGTTCTTC
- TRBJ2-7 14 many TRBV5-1 CASSLEAGNYEQYF TGCGCCAGCAGCTTGGAGGCGGGAAACTACGAGCAGTACTTC
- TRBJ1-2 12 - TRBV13 CASSLRDIGYTF TGTGCCAGCAGCTTAAGGGACATCGGCTACACCTTC
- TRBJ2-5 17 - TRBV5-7 CASSLVPTRTRKETQYF TGTGCCAGCAGCTTGGTGCCGACACGAACGCGAAAAGAGACCCAGTACTTC
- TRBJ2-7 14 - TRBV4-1 CASSQALERDKQYF TGCGCCAGCAGCCAAGCCCTGGAGCGGGACAAGCAGTACTTC
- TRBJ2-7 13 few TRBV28 CASSFSPMGEQYF TGTGCCAGCAGTTTCTCCCCGATGGGCGAGCAGTACTTC
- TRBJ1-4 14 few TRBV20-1 CSARGGAGNEKLFF TGCAGTGCTAGAGGAGGGGCGGGGAATGAAAAACTGTTTTTT
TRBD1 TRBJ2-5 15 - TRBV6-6 CASSPTGVGQETQYF TGTGCCAGCAGTCCGACAGGGGTGGGACAAGAGACCCAGTACTTC
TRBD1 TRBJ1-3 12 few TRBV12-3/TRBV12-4 CASRDRGNTIYF TGTGCCAGCAGGGACAGGGGAAACACCATATATTTT
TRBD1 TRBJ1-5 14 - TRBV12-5 CASGSGQGNQPQHF TGTGCTAGTGGTTCGGGACAGGGGAATCAGCCCCAGCATTTT
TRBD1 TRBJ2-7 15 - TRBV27 CASSRRQGDPYEQYF TGTGCCAGCAGTCGTCGACAGGGGGACCCCTACGAGCAGTACTTC
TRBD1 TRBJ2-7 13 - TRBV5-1 CASSWDSVTEQYF TGCGCCAGCAGTTGGGACAGCGTAACCGAGCAGTACTTC
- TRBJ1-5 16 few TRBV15 CATSRDWGNSNQPQHF TGTGCCACCAGCAGAGATTGGGGAAATAGCAATCAGCCCCAGCATTTT
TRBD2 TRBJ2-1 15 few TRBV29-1 CSVDGSGGHYNEQFF TGCAGCGTTGACGGGTCGGGAGGGCATTACAATGAGCAGTTCTTC
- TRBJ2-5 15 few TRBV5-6 CASSLSQLSRETQYF TGTGCCAGCAGCTTGTCCCAGTTATCTCGAGAGACCCAGTACTTC
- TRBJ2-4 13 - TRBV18 CASSPPSENIQYF TGTGCCAGCTCACCACCGTCCGAAAACATTCAGTACTTC
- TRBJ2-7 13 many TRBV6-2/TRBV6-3 CASTVYSSYEQYF TGTGCCAGCACCGTCTATAGCTCCTACGAGCAGTACTTC
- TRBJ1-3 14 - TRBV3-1 CASSQGRSGNTIYF TGTGCCAGCAGCCAGGGGCGTAGTGGAAACACCATATATTTT
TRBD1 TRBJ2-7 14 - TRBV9 CASSAQGEMDEQYF TGTGCCAGCAGCGCGCAGGGGGAAATGGACGAGCAGTACTTC
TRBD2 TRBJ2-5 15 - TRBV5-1 CASRISPGLEETQYF TGCGCCAGCAGAATTTCTCCGGGACTAGAAGAGACCCAGTACTTC
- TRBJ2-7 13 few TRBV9 CASSVDFGDEQYF TGTGCCAGCAGCGTAGATTTTGGAGACGAGCAGTACTTC
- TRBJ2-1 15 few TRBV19 CAGQLPGHAYNEQFF TGTGCGGGCCAACTTCCCGGGCATGCCTACAATGAGCAGTTCTTC
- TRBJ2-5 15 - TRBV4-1 CASSQETGGGETQYF TGCGCCAGCAGCCAAGAAACAGGGGGAGGGGAGACCCAGTACTTC
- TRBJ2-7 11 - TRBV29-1 CSVVQLYEQYF TGCAGCGTAGTACAGCTCTACGAGCAGTACTTC
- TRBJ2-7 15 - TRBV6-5 CATGPGTAPSYEQYF TGTGCCACCGGTCCGGGGACTGCACCGTCCTACGAGCAGTACTTC
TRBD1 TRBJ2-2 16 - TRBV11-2 CASSSLYRGNTGELFF TGTGCCAGCAGCTCGCTTTACAGGGGAAACACCGGGGAGCTGTTTTTT
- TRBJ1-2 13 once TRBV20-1 CSARIPGTIGYTF TGCAGTGCTAGAATCCCCGGGACTATTGGCTACACCTTC